This TCR beta chain was sequenced in a study of T cell responses to AZD1222 COVID-19 vaccine (dated by TCRdb to the early 2020s). About the full investigation: AZD1222 recipients given second doses at about 4 weeks or at about 12 weeks were pooled, since spike-specific TCR depth and breadth were not found to differ between the two schedules. A total of 233 trial participants underwent TCR sequencing, of whom some 200 had received two doses of AZD1222 and roughly 26 had received two doses of the MenACWY control vaccine. Trial participants were enrolled by age into subgroups of 18-55, 56-69 and 70-plus years, and around 140, 26 and 57 TCR-sequenced participants, respectively, were included in these subgroups. The full study reports these points: Participants were mostly white British, with more females than males. The authors suggested clonal diversity may have been underestimated. The vaccine-associated CD4 TCRs covered the entire spike protein, and the dominant responses fell in regions 160-218 and 743-854. The 56-69-year group was small, and its depth increase did not reach significance, likely because of low power. After two AZD1222 doses, both the breadth and the depth of spike-specific TCRs were significantly higher than at day 0 and than in MenACWY recipients. Because no samples from the day 14 peak response were available, repertoires could be characterized only after the peak T cell response. Only 5 to 7 AZD1222 recipients were SARS-CoV-2 seropositive at baseline, limiting conclusions about previously exposed vaccinees. Reportedly, almost half of the unique spike-specific TCRs recognized epitopes lying outside the regions that are mutated in the B.1.351 and B.1.1.7 variants.

The trim is 5 bases for V and 3 bases for J, with a gap of 20 bases between the germline ends. Reading the germline V gene gives CDR1 SGHTA and CDR2 FQGTGA. The CDR3 runs 16 residues from the cysteine to the phenylalanine. CDR3 DNA is the only sequence kept; it has 48 bases, read in frame from the first base. The CDR3 regions of human TCRbeta chains were subjected to immunosequencing. In the original analysis: Repertoire TCRs were matched against a reference library of SARS-CoV-2-specific TCRs generated with the MIRA antigen-specificity platform. Breadth was defined as the fraction of unique TCRs that were SARS-CoV-2-associated, and depth was defined as the fraction of total T cells that were SARS-CoV-2-associated. Each spike-specific TCR was assigned to its reactive spike region and to a CD4 or CD8 class using the MIRA data. Log10-transformed breadth and depth values were compared by one-way ANOVA with Sidak's multiple comparisons tests. The source is immuneACCESS, and TCRdb retained only in-frame sequences with V and J called. Part of the clones is not carried over; for the studies checked, unresolved V genes explain less than half of this, and the remainder is unexplained. The D gene and trimming were derived from the DNA, and the V and J assignments and clone size from that table. A total of some 150,000 clones appear in this sample, about 91% of them only once. The biggest ten clones account for about 15% of the sample.

The time point label, as the study defines it: baseline before first vaccination. Vaccinee samples came from UK trials COV001 and COV002, including a single-blind randomized controlled phase 2/3 trial of AZD1222 (ChAdOx1 nCoV-19) in healthy adults. Trial participant PBMC samples were collected at day 0 and day 28 after the second dose for TCRbeta chain sequencing. Note on this clone: No antigen is known for it. One base away there is no much larger clone; base qualities are not given.

The sequencing here drew on peripheral blood, taken on day 0 of AZD1222 vaccination. The sequence was obtained from an adult in good health. The chain is assembled from TRBV7-3 and TRBJ2-7; no D gene call is confident. The nucleotide sequence is TGTGCCAGCAGCCTCCTACGGGCCTGGGGTCTCTACGAGCAGTACTTC. It translates as CASSLLRAWGLYEQYF.